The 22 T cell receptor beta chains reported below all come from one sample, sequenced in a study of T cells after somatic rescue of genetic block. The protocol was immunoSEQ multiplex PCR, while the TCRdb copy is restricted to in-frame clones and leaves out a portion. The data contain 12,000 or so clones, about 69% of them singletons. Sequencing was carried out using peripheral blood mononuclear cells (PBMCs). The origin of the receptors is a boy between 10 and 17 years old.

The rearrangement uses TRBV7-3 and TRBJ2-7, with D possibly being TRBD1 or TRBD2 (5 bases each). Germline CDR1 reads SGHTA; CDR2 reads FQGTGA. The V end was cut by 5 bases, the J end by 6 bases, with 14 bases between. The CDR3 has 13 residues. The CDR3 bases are TGTGCCAGCAGCCGGGACGTTGTGGGCGAGCAGTACTTC. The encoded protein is CASSRDVVGEQYF.

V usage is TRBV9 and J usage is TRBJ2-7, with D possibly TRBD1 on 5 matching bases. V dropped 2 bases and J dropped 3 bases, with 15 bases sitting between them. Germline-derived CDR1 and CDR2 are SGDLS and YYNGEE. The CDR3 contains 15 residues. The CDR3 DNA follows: TGTGCCAGCAGCGTGACAGTTACCTTCTTCTACGAGCAGTACTTC. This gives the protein CASSVTVTFFYEQYF.

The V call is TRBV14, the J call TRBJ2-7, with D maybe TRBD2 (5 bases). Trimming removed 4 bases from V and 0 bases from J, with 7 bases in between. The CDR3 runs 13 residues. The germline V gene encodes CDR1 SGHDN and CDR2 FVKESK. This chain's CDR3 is CASSRGLSYEQYF. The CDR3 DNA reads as TGTGCCAGCAGCCGAGGACTCTCCTACGAGCAGTACTTC. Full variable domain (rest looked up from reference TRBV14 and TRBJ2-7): EAGVTQFPSHSVIEKGQTVTLRCDPISGHDNLYWYRRVMGKEIKFLLHFVKESKQDESGMPNNRFLAERTGGTYSTLKVQPAELEDSGVYFCASSRGLSYEQYFGPGTRLTVT.

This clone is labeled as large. The CDR3 sequence is CATSSSTGGVPYGYTF. CDR3 DNA sequence: TGTGCCACCAGCAGTTCGACAGGGGGTGTCCCCTATGGCTACACCTTC. V usage is TRBV15 and J usage is TRBJ1-2; TRBD1 matches at 9 bases. The J segment lost 4 bases and the V segment lost 3 bases, leaving 9 bases of the junction unmatched. Looked up from germline, CDR1 is LNHNV and CDR2 is YYDKDF (reference sequence). The CDR3 sequence is 16 residues long. Drawing the rest from reference TRBV15 and TRBJ1-2, the complete variable domain is DAMVIQNPRYQVTQFGKPVTLSCSQTLNHNVMYWYQQKSSQAPKLLFHYYDKDFNNEADTPDNFQSRRPNTSFCFLDIRSPGLGDTAMYLCATSSSTGGVPYGYTFGSGTRLTVV.

The CDR3 DNA sequence: TGTGCCAGTAGCTACGGGACAGGGGCGTACAATGAGCAGTTCTTC. Translating it yields CASSYGTGAYNEQFF. The chain carries TRBV19 and TRBJ2-1, with 10 bases identical to TRBD1. The CDR3 sequence is 15 residues long. The germline V gene encodes CDR1 LNHDA and CDR2 SQIVND (reference sequence). The J segment lost 4 bases and the V segment lost 6 bases, leaving 6 bases of the junction unmatched.

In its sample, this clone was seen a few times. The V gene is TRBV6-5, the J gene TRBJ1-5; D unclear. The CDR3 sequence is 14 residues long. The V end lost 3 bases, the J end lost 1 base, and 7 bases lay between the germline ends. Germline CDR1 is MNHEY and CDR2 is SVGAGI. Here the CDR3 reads CASSYGISNQPQHF. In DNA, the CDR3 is TGTGCCAGCAGTTATGGGATAAGCAATCAGCCCCAGCATTTT.

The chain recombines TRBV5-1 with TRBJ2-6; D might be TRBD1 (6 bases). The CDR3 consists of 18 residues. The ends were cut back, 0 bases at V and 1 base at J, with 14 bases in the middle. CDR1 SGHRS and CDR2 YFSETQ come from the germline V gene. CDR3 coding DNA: TGCGCCAGCAGCTTGGGAGGCAGGGGCACGTCTGGGGCCAACGTCCTGACTTTC. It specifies CASSLGGRGTSGANVLTF.

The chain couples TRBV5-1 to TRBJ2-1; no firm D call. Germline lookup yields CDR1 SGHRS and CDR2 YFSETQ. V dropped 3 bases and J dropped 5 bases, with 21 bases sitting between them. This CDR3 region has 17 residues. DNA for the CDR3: TGCGCCAGCAGCTCTAGTGGGGTGCCACCTCGGGACAATGAGCAGTTCTTC. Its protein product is CASSSSGVPPRDNEQFF.

CDR3 in amino acids: CASTRSRFSYEQYF. The CDR3 DNA follows: TGTGCCAGCACCCGATCAAGGTTCTCCTACGAGCAGTACTTC. This chain connects TRBV5-6 to TRBJ2-7; D not resolved. The V end was cut by 6 bases, the J end by 0 bases, with 13 bases between. The CDR3 runs 14 residues. The germline V gene has CDR1 SGHDT and CDR2 YYEEEE.

As DNA, the CDR3 is TGCAGCGTTGATAGCGGGACGGGGCAGTTCTTC. As protein: CSVDSGTGQFF. V gene TRBV29-1 combines with J gene TRBJ2-1, with 8 bases lining up with TRBD2. The CDR3 runs to 11 residues. CDR1 is SQVTM and CDR2 is ANQGSEA in the germline V gene. J lost 12 bases, V lost 3 bases, and 4 bases had no gene match.

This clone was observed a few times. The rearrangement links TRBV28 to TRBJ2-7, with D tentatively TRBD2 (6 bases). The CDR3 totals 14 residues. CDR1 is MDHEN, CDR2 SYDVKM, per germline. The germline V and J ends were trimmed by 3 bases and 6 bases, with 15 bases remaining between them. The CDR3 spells CASSLSRGGSEQYF. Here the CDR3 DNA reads TGTGCCAGCAGTTTGTCCCGTGGGGGGAGCGAGCAGTACTTC.

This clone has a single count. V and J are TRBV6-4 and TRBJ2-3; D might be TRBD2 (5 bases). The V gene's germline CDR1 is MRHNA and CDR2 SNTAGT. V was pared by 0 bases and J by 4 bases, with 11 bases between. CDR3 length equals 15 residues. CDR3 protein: CASSDSKEGADTQYF. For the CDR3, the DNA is TGTGCCAGCAGTGACTCGAAAGAGGGCGCAGATACGCAGTATTTT.

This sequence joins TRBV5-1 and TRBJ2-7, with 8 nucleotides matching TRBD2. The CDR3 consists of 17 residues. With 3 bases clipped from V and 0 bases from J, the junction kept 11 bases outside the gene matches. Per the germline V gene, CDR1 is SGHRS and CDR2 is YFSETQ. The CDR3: CASSSFATSASSYEQYF. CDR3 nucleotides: TGCGCCAGCAGCTCCTTTGCGACTAGCGCCAGCTCCTACGAGCAGTACTTC. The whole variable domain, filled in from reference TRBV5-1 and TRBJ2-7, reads KAGVTQTPRYLIKTRGQQVTLSCSPISGHRSVSWYQQTPGQGLQFLFEYFSETQRNKGNFPGRFSGRQFSNSRSEMNVSTLELGDSALYLCASSSFATSASSYEQYFGPGTRLTVT.

CDR3 in DNA: TGTGCCAGCATAGGTCTCTACGAGCAGTACTTC. It codes for CASIGLYEQYF. V is TRBV6-6 and J is TRBJ2-7; D not certain. Trimming took 7 bases from V and 3 from J, leaving 7 bases between them. Looked up from germline, CDR1 is MNHNY and CDR2 is SVGAGI (reference sequence). The CDR3 extends over 11 amino acids.

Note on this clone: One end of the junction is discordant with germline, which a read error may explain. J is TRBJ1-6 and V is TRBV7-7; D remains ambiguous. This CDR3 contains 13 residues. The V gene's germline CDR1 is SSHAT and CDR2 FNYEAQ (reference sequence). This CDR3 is CASSLDPNSPLHF. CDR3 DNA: TGTGCTAGCAGCTTAGACCCCAATTCACCCCTCCACTTT. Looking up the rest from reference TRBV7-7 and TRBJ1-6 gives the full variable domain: GAGVSQSPRYKVTKRGQDVTLRCDPISSHATLYWYQQALGQGPEFLTYFNYEAQPDKSGLPSDRFSAERPEGSISTLTIQRTEQRDSAMYRCASSLDPNSPLHFGNGTRLTVT.

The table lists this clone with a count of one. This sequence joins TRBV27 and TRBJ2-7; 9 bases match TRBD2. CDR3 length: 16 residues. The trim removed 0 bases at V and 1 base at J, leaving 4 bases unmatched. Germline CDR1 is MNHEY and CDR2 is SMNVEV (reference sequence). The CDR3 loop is CASSLSSGGLSYEQYF. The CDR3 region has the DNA TGTGCCAGCAGTTTATCAAGCGGGGGGTTGTCCTACGAGCAGTACTTC.

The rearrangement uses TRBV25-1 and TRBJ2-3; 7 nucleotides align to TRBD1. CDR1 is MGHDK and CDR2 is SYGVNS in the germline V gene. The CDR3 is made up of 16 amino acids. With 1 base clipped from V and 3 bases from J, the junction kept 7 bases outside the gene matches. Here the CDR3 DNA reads TGTGCCAGCAGTGAATTCGGACAGGCGCCGACAGATACGCAGTATTTT. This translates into CASSEFGQAPTDTQYF.

The CDR3 loop is CASSFNRGLEVSGNTIYF. DNA of the CDR3: TGTGCCAGCAGTTTCAACAGGGGGTTGGAAGTCTCTGGAAACACCATATATTTT. The chain joins TRBV28 to TRBJ1-3; 8 bases line up with TRBD1. Unmatched junction bases numbered 10, after V lost 3 bases and J lost 0 bases. CDR3 size: 18 residues. From germline, CDR1 is MDHEN and CDR2 SYDVKM.

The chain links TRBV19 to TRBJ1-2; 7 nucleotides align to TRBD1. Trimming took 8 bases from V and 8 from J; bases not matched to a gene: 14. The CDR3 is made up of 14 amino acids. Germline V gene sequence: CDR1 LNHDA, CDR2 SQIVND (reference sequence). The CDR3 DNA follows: TGTGCCAGTCGGCGACAGGGCGCTCAAGGGGGCTACACCTTC. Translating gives CASRRQGAQGGYTF.

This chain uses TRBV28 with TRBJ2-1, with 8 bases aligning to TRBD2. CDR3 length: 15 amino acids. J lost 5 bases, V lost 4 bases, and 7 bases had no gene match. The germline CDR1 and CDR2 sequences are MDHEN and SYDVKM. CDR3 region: CASSWTSIYDNEQFF. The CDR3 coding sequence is TGTGCCAGCAGTTGGACTAGCATTTACGACAATGAGCAGTTCTTC. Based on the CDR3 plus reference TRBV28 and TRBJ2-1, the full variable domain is DVKVTQSSRYLVKRTGEKVFLECVQDMDHENMFWYRQDPGLGLRLIYFSYDVKMKEKGDIPEGYSVSREKKERFSLILESASTNQTSMYLCASSWTSIYDNEQFFGPGTRLTVL.

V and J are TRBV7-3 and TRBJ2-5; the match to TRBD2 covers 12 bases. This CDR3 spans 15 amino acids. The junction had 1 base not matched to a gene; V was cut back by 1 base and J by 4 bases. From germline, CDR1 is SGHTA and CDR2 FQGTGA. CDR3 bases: TGTGCCAGCAGCTTAAAACTAGCGGGGGGAGAGACCCAGTACTTC. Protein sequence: CASSLKLAGGETQYF.

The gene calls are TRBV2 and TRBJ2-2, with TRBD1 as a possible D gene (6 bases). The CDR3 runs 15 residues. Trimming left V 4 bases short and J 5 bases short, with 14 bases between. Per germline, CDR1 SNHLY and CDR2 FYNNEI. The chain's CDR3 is CASSVGRGRTGELFF. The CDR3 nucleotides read TGTGCCAGCAGTGTCGGTAGGGGGAGAACCGGGGAGCTGTTTTTT. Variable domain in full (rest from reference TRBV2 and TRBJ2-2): EPEVTQTPSHQVTQMGQEVILRCVPISNHLYFYWYRQILGQKVEFLVSFYNNEISEKSEIFDDQFSVERPDGSNFTLKIRSTKLEDSAMYFCASSVGRGRTGELFFGEGSRLTVL.